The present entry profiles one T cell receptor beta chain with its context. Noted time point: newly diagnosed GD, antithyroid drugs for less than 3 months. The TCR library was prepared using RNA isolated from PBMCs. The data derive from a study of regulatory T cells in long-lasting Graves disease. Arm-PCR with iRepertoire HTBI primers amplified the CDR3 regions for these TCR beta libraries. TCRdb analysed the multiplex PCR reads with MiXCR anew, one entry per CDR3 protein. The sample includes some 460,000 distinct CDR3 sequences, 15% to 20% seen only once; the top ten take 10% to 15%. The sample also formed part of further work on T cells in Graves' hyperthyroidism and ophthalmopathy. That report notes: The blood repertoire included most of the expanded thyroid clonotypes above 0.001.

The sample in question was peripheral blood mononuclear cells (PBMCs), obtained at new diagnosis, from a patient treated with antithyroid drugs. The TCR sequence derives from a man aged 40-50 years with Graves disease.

This CDR3 is CASSLGSKGKNQPQHF. For the CDR3, the DNA is TGTGCCAGCAGTTTGGGGTCCAAAGGGAAAAATCAGCCCCAGCATTTT. The gene calls are TRBV12-3 or TRBV12-4 and TRBJ1-5; D not certain. The CDR3 covers 16 residues. The V gene lost 3 bases and the J gene lost 4 bases, with 16 bases spanning the gap.